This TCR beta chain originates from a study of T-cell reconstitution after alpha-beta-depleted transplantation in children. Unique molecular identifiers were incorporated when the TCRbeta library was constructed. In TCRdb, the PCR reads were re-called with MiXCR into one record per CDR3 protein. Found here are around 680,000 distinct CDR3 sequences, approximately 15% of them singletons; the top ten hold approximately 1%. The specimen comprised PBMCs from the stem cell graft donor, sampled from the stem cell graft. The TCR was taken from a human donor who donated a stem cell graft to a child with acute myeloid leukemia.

CDR3 coding DNA: TGTGCCAGCAGCTTAGCTTTGTCTAGCGGGGCCAACGTCCTGACTTTC. It codes for CASSLALSSGANVLTF. The chain combines TRBV7-8 with TRBJ2-6, with D tentatively TRBD2 (5 bases). In germline, CDR1 is SGHVS, CDR2 FQNEAQ. V was trimmed by 0 bases and J by 4 bases, leaving 10 bases between them. The CDR3 runs 16 residues.